The clone carrying this TCR beta chain was observed a handful of times. Per the original data handling: Estimated nucleated cell counts came from reference gene primer amplification. This table comes from immunoSEQ multiplex PCR, and its TCRdb copy is limited to in-frame clones, with some not included. The V and J calls and clone size are taken from that table; D and trimming were inferred from the DNA. Of some 200,000 clones listed, about 80% were seen once; the top ten hold over 13%. Germline CDR1 and CDR2: WNHNN and SYGVQD (reference sequence). The junction had 4 bases not matched to a gene; V was cut back by 3 bases and J by 3 bases. The CDR3 covers 14 residues. This sample was included in a study of blood T cell repertoires in COVID-19. Background on the study: Specimens from acute and convalescent COVID-19 originated in the United States, Italy and Spain. In each case, the material was cDNA or gDNA derived from T cells, B-cell-depleted T cells, or PBMCs.

The gene calls are TRBV10-1 and TRBJ2-7, with 8 nucleotides matching TRBD1. The sequencing input was peripheral blood. This receptor was identified in a man aged 25-45 years with active or convalescent COVID-19. The CDR3 DNA is TGCGCCAGCAGTGACTCGGGACAGGACTACGAGCAGTACTTC. Translation gives CASSDSGQDYEQYF.